This is a list of T cell receptor beta chains from one sample in a study of cytomegalovirus exposure and HLA in healthy donors. The protocol was immunoSEQ multiplex PCR, while the TCRdb copy is restricted to in-frame clones and leaves out a portion. The table includes around 200,000 clones, about four fifths detected once. Source material: PBMCs. Receptor source: a woman aged 45 to 65 in good health and CMV-seropositive. Both conserved end residues are part of each CDR3. D genes are given only for firm matches. Size is stated for part of the rows, as once, few or many counts, or as a class when the clone is expanded.

v_gene: TRBV7-2
j_gene: TRBJ1-2
d_gene: NA
abundance: NA
CDR3nt: TGTGCCAGCAGCTCCCAGGGTATATATGGCTACACCTTC
CDR3aa: CASSSQGIYGYTF

v_gene: TRBV7-2
j_gene: TRBJ2-7
d_gene: TRBD1
abundance: NA
CDR3nt: TGTGCCAGCAGCTACGGGACAGGGGCCTACGAGCAGTACTTC
CDR3aa: CASSYGTGAYEQYF

v_gene: TRBV7-2
j_gene: TRBJ2-3
d_gene: TRBD2
abundance: NA
CDR3nt: TGTGCCAGCAGCTTAGTCGCTAGCGGGGGGTACAACACAGATACGCAGTATTTT
CDR3aa: CASSLVASGGYNTDTQYF

v_gene: TRBV4-1
j_gene: TRBJ1-5
d_gene: TRBD1
abundance: NA
CDR3nt: TGCGCCAGCAGCCAAGATCCCGACAGGGGTCAGCCCCAGCATTTT
CDR3aa: CASSQDPDRGQPQHF

v_gene: TRBV7-6
j_gene: TRBJ2-7
d_gene: NA
abundance: NA
CDR3nt: TGTGCCAGCAGCTTAGTGGTCCGGGGCGAGCAGTACTTC
CDR3aa: CASSLVVRGEQYF

v_gene: TRBV18
j_gene: TRBJ1-4
d_gene: TRBD1
abundance: NA
CDR3nt: TGTGCCAGCTCCCAGGGGGAATCCAATGAAAAACTGTTTTTT
CDR3aa: CASSQGESNEKLFF

v_gene: TRBV9
j_gene: TRBJ1-3
d_gene: NA
abundance: NA
CDR3nt: TGTGCCAGCAGCGTATCCCCCTTCGGCCAGGGTGGAAACACCATATATTTT
CDR3aa: CASSVSPFGQGGNTIYF

v_gene: TRBV9
j_gene: TRBJ2-7
d_gene: TRBD2
abundance: once
CDR3nt: TGTGCCAGCAGCCCATCGGGGGGGGGAACCTACGAGCAGTACTTC
CDR3aa: CASSPSGGGTYEQYF

v_gene: TRBV2
j_gene: TRBJ2-5
d_gene: NA
abundance: NA
CDR3nt: TGTGCCAGCAGCGGGGGCCCTCTCAGGGGGGAGACCCAGTACTTC
CDR3aa: CASSGGPLRGETQYF

v_gene: TRBV15
j_gene: TRBJ1-2
d_gene: TRBD1
abundance: NA
CDR3nt: TGTGCCACCAGCAGAGATTATAGGGGGCCCCCTAACTATGGCTACACCTTC
CDR3aa: CATSRDYRGPPNYGYTF

v_gene: TRBV6-4
j_gene: TRBJ1-5
d_gene: NA
abundance: NA
CDR3nt: TGTGCCAGCAGCCTTGACACTGATCAGCCCCAGCATTTT
CDR3aa: CASSLDTDQPQHF

v_gene: TRBV2
j_gene: TRBJ2-7
d_gene: TRBD2
abundance: NA
CDR3nt: TGTGCCAGCAGTGAACAATGGGGAAGGGCTAGCGGTTGGGACGAGCAGTACTTC
CDR3aa: CASSEQWGRASGWDEQYF

v_gene: TRBV2
j_gene: TRBJ2-7
d_gene: TRBD1
abundance: NA
CDR3nt: TGTGTGACGGGACAGAATTCCTACGAGCAGTACTTC
CDR3aa: CVTGQNSYEQYF

v_gene: TRBV4-1
j_gene: TRBJ2-3
d_gene: NA
abundance: NA
CDR3nt: TGCGCCAGCAGCCAAGCGCGGGGTTCTAGCACAGATACGCAGTATTTT
CDR3aa: CASSQARGSSTDTQYF

v_gene: TRBV6-1
j_gene: TRBJ2-7
d_gene: NA
abundance: many
CDR3nt: TGTGCCAGCAGTGAAACGGAGGGAGGCTACGAGCAGTACTTC
CDR3aa: CASSETEGGYEQYF

v_gene: TRBV28
j_gene: TRBJ2-1
d_gene: TRBD2
abundance: NA
CDR3nt: TGTGCCAGCCGTTCACCCGGACTAGCGGGGCGCAATGAGCAGTTCTTC
CDR3aa: CASRSPGLAGRNEQFF

v_gene: TRBV5-1
j_gene: TRBJ2-1
d_gene: TRBD2
abundance: NA
CDR3nt: TGCGCCAGCAGCTTGGCCGCGGGGGGGTACAATGAGCAGTTCTTC
CDR3aa: CASSLAAGGYNEQFF

v_gene: TRBV5-1
j_gene: TRBJ1-1
d_gene: NA
abundance: few
CDR3nt: TGCGCCAGCAGCCCTACTTCAGGGGCGCGCACTGAAGCTTTCTTT
CDR3aa: CASSPTSGARTEAFF

v_gene: TRBV2
j_gene: TRBJ1-6
d_gene: NA
abundance: once
CDR3nt: TGTGCCAGCACTAGGGCCCGTGGGAGCTCCTATAATTCACCCCTCCACTTT
CDR3aa: CASTRARGSSYNSPLHF

v_gene: TRBV27
j_gene: TRBJ2-7
d_gene: NA
abundance: NA
CDR3nt: TGTGCCAGCAGTTTACGGTCAGGGGCCGGCTCCTACGAGCAGTACTTC
CDR3aa: CASSLRSGAGSYEQYF

v_gene: TRBV7-3
j_gene: TRBJ2-3
d_gene: NA
abundance: NA
CDR3nt: TGTGCCAGCAGCTTAGGGCGCGACGCAGATACGCAGTATTTT
CDR3aa: CASSLGRDADTQYF

v_gene: TRBV30
j_gene: TRBJ1-6
d_gene: TRBD1
abundance: few
CDR3nt: TGTGCCTGGACCGGGACAGGAAGAAGGGCCCTCCACTTT
CDR3aa: CAWTGTGRRALHF

v_gene: TRBV11-2
j_gene: TRBJ1-1
d_gene: TRBD1
abundance: NA
CDR3nt: TGTGCCAGCAGCCTCGACAGGGGTCTGCACACTGAAGCTTTCTTT
CDR3aa: CASSLDRGLHTEAFF

v_gene: TRBV18
j_gene: TRBJ1-1
d_gene: TRBD1
abundance: NA
CDR3nt: TGTGCCAGCTCCAACCCCCGAACAGGGGGGACTGAAGCTTTCTTT
CDR3aa: CASSNPRTGGTEAFF

v_gene: TRBV30
j_gene: TRBJ1-1
d_gene: TRBD1
abundance: once
CDR3nt: TGTGCCTGGAGTCCCCGACAGGGAATCACTGAAGCTTTCTTT
CDR3aa: CAWSPRQGITEAFF

v_gene: TRBV5-1
j_gene: TRBJ2-5
d_gene: TRBD2
abundance: NA
CDR3nt: TGCGCCAGCAGCGGACGCCTACTAGCGGGGGGGCAAGAGACCCAGTACTTC
CDR3aa: CASSGRLLAGGQETQYF

v_gene: TRBV7-2
j_gene: TRBJ2-3
d_gene: TRBD2
abundance: NA
CDR3nt: TGTGCCAGCCTACGGGGGGGCGGGGCAGATACGCAGTATTTT
CDR3aa: CASLRGGGADTQYF

v_gene: TRBV6-6
j_gene: TRBJ1-2
d_gene: TRBD1
abundance: NA
CDR3nt: TGTGCCAGCAGCTCCGGACAGGGTGACTATGGCTACACCTTC
CDR3aa: CASSSGQGDYGYTF

v_gene: TRBV7-8
j_gene: TRBJ1-2
d_gene: TRBD1
abundance: once
CDR3nt: TGTGCCAGCAGCCCGACAGGGGGCGGGTATGGCTACACCTTC
CDR3aa: CASSPTGGGYGYTF

v_gene: TRBV28
j_gene: TRBJ2-7
d_gene: NA
abundance: NA
CDR3nt: TGTGCCAGCAGTTTACCTAATTACGAGCAGTACTTC
CDR3aa: CASSLPNYEQYF

v_gene: TRBV10-1
j_gene: TRBJ1-2
d_gene: NA
abundance: NA
CDR3nt: TGCGCCAGCAGGGACAGATCCCTCTATGGCTACACCTTC
CDR3aa: CASRDRSLYGYTF